The 29 T cell receptor beta chains below were found in one sample sequenced in a study of blood T cell repertoires in COVID-19. Sequenced by immunoSEQ multiplex PCR; TCRdb stores in-frame clones only, minus some. The sample lists roughly 250,000 clones, about 89% occurring once. The sample was PBMCs or T cells enriched from blood (not recorded which). These receptors came from a woman aged 18-29 years who had recovered from COVID-19.

V gene TRBV7-2 combines with J gene TRBJ2-7, with D perhaps TRBD1 (6 bases). Germline V gives CDR1 SGHTA, CDR2 FQGNSA. The CDR3 sequence is 13 residues long. Trimming removed 0 bases from V and 5 bases from J, with 8 bases in between. The DNA for the CDR3 is TGTGCCAGCAGCTTAGCCAGGGGAGACGAGCAGTACTTC. As protein: CASSLARGDEQYF.

This clone was detected once. V gene TRBV19 combines with J gene TRBJ2-2, with TRBD2 as a possible D gene (5 bases). The germline V gene encodes CDR1 LNHDA and CDR2 SQIVND (reference sequence). Trimming removed 10 bases from V and 6 bases from J, with 15 bases in between. This CDR3 comprises 13 residues. CDR3 in amino acids: CAIRGSGAGELFF. The DNA of the CDR3 is TGTGCCATACGGGGTTCGGGTGCCGGGGAGCTGTTTTTT.

This clone was found once. The chain is built from TRBV4-3 and TRBJ2-5, with 9 bases fitting TRBD1. The junction had 8 bases not matched to a gene; V was cut back by 2 bases and J by 1 base. The germline V gene has CDR1 LGHNA and CDR2 YSLEER. The CDR3 is 17 residues long. The CDR3 protein is CASSQLTGGGGQETQYF. The CDR3 region has the DNA TGCGCCAGCAGCCAACTAACAGGGGGCGGGGGCCAAGAGACCCAGTACTTC.

The rearrangement links TRBV11-2 to TRBJ1-6; D gene ambiguous. CDR3 length equals 15 residues. Germline V gene data show CDR1 as SGHAT and CDR2 as FQNNGV. Trimming cost V 0 bases and J 9 bases, with 12 bases left between them. The CDR3 bases are TGTGCCAGCAGCTTAGAAAAGGCTGTAGCTTCACCCCTCCACTTT. This sequence encodes CASSLEKAVASPLHF.

The rearrangement links TRBV5-4 to TRBJ2-7, with 8 bases matching TRBD2. Germline V gene data show CDR1 as SGHNT and CDR2 as YYREEE (reference sequence). The J segment lost 0 bases and the V segment lost 2 bases, leaving 4 bases of the junction unmatched. There are 15 residues in the CDR3. The CDR3 DNA is TGTGCCAGCAGCTTAGTAGCGGGGAGCTCCTACGAGCAGTACTTC. Protein product: CASSLVAGSSYEQYF.

The chain carries TRBV7-8 and TRBJ1-1; maybe TRBD1 (6 bases). The CDR3 has 13 residues. Trimming took off 5 bases at V and 5 bases at J, with 12 bases between the two ends. The germline V gene encodes CDR1 SGHVS and CDR2 FQNEAQ. In DNA, the CDR3 is TGTGCCAGCAGCGACAGGAAGTCGACTGAAGCTTTCTTT. Translation gives CASSDRKSTEAFF.

This sequence joins TRBV27 and TRBJ1-1; tentatively, D is TRBD1 (6 bases). The germline CDR1 and CDR2 sequences are MNHEY and SMNVEV (reference sequence). CDR3 length: 14 residues. Trimming removed 2 bases from V and 6 bases from J, with 13 bases in between. The CDR3 DNA reads as TGTGCCAGCAGTTTACTAAGGGGGTACTCTGAAGCTTTCTTT. This sequence encodes CASSLLRGYSEAFF.

The rearrangement joins TRBV2 to TRBJ1-5; TRBD1 matches at 9 bases. The ends lost 5 bases at V and 1 base at J; junction bases unmatched: 9. The CDR3 runs to 17 residues. CDR1 and CDR2 (germline): SNHLY, FYNNEI. The DNA of the CDR3 is TGTGCCAGCAGTCACCTGAGGGACAGGGCAAGCAATCAGCCCCAGCATTTT. This sequence encodes CASSHLRDRASNQPQHF.

The chain employs TRBV12-3 or TRBV12-4 and TRBJ1-3, with D unclear. Trimming removed 4 bases from V and 3 bases from J, with 4 bases in between. The CDR3 runs to 12 residues. For the CDR3, the DNA is TGTGCCAGCAGTTCTGTTGGAAACACCATATATTTT. This encodes CASSSVGNTIYF.

The chain joins TRBV5-5 to TRBJ1-5; TRBD1 matches 9 bases. Germline values: CDR1 SGHKS, CDR2 YYEKEE (reference sequence). The CDR3 is 15 amino acids. Trimming cost V 4 bases and J 4 bases; bases outside gene matches: 6. The CDR3 region is CASSLGTGTNQPQHF. DNA of the CDR3: TGTGCCAGCAGCCTAGGGACAGGGACGAATCAGCCCCAGCATTTT.

V usage is TRBV7-2 and J usage is TRBJ1-2; 9 bases agree with TRBD1. CDR3 length: 15 residues. Unmatched junction bases numbered 10, after V lost 5 bases and J lost 6 bases. Germline CDR1 SGHTA, CDR2 FQGNSA. The CDR3 coding sequence is TGTGCCAGCAGCCCGAGGACAGGGGCATTGGATGGCTACACCTTC. Protein sequence: CASSPRTGALDGYTF.

The chain uses TRBV7-9 and TRBJ2-1; D may be TRBD2 (6 bases). Trimming took off 1 base at V and 7 bases at J, with 20 bases between the two ends. The CDR3 covers 17 residues. The germline gives CDR1 SEHNR, CDR2 FQNEAQ (reference sequence). The CDR3: CASSLGADAIRENEQFF. The CDR3 coding sequence is TGTGCCAGCAGCTTAGGGGCCGACGCAATTCGGGAGAATGAGCAGTTCTTC.

This chain uses TRBV3-1 (or the pseudogene TRBV3-2) with TRBJ1-3; the match to TRBD1 covers 7 bases. This CDR3 is 16 amino acids long. Germline V gene lookup returns CDR1 LGHDT and CDR2 YNNKEL (reference sequence). V trimming: 1 base; J trimming: 0 bases; junction bases outside the gene matches: 3. The DNA of the CDR3 is TGTGCCAGCAGCCAAGTGCAGGGGGTCTCTGGAAACACCATATATTTT. Its protein product is CASSQVQGVSGNTIYF.

The V call is TRBV12-3 or TRBV12-4, the J call TRBJ1-1; TRBD1 aligns across 10 bases. There are 13 residues in the CDR3. The J segment lost 5 bases and the V segment lost 6 bases, leaving 3 bases of the junction unmatched. The CDR3 DNA is TGTGCCAGCAGACGGACAGGGGGAACTGAAGCTTTCTTT. Encoded protein: CASRRTGGTEAFF.

The chain joins TRBV7-9 to TRBJ1-1; 7 positions agree with TRBD1. V lost 8 bases and J lost 1; bases outside the gene matches: 13. Germline V lookup: CDR1 SEHNR, CDR2 FQNEAQ (reference sequence). The CDR3 totals 16 residues. The CDR3 spells CASETPYRQGNTEAFF. In DNA form, the CDR3 reads TGTGCCAGCGAAACCCCTTACAGACAGGGGAACACTGAAGCTTTCTTT.

The chain has TRBV24-1 and TRBJ2-1, with TRBD1 identical over 9 bases. The CDR3 totals 17 residues. V lost 3 bases to trimming and J lost 1 base; unmatched junction nucleotides: 6. The germline V gene has CDR1 KGHDR and CDR2 SFDVKD. The CDR3 DNA is TGTGCCACCAGTGATAGAGGGACAGGGCTTTCCTACAATGAGCAGTTCTTC. Its translation: CATSDRGTGLSYNEQFF.

The gene calls are TRBV6-5 and TRBJ2-3, with unresolved D. Trimming removed 2 bases at V and 6 bases at J, with 12 bases between. The CDR3 is 14 residues long. The germline V gene has CDR1 MNHEY and CDR2 SVGAGI. CDR3 sequence reads: CASSYRDGSDTQYF. The CDR3 DNA reads as TGTGCCAGCAGTTACCGCGACGGGTCTGATACGCAGTATTTT.

This clone came up once. In DNA form, the CDR3 reads TGTGCCAGCAGCCGGACTAGCGACTACAATGAGCAGTTCTTC. It is translated as CASSRTSDYNEQFF. V is TRBV3-1 (or the pseudogene TRBV3-2) and J is TRBJ2-1, with 9 nucleotides matching TRBD2. With 4 bases clipped from V and 3 bases from J, the junction kept 1 base outside the gene matches. Germline V gene lookup returns CDR1 LGHDT and CDR2 YNNKEL (reference sequence). The CDR3 consists of 14 residues.

This sequence joins TRBV24-1 and TRBJ2-1, with 8 bases lining up with TRBD1. There are 14 residues in the CDR3. V trimming: 7 bases; J trimming: 0 bases; junction bases outside the gene matches: 1. Germline CDR1 KGHDR, CDR2 SFDVKD. The DNA of the CDR3 is TGTGCCACCAGGGGGACAGGCTCCTACAATGAGCAGTTCTTC. Encoded protein: CATRGTGSYNEQFF.

The rearrangement uses TRBV27 and TRBJ1-1; 7 positions agree with TRBD1. Unmatched junction bases numbered 4, after V lost 6 bases and J lost 3 bases. The CDR3 is 13 amino acids. From germline, CDR1 is MNHEY and CDR2 SMNVEV (reference sequence). DNA of the CDR3: TGTGCCAGCAGCGACAGGGAGGACACTGAAGCTTTCTTT. It yields the protein CASSDREDTEAFF.

The chain carries TRBV7-3 and TRBJ2-1; D is undetermined. V gave up 1 base and J gave up 1 base, with 8 bases separating them. The V gene's germline CDR1 is SGHTA and CDR2 FQGTGA. The CDR3 runs to 15 residues. The CDR3 loop is CASSLIADSYNEQFF. The CDR3 DNA follows: TGTGCCAGCAGCTTAATAGCAGATTCCTACAATGAGCAGTTCTTC.

The chain recombines TRBV7-9 with TRBJ1-1, with 8 bases lining up with TRBD1. The J segment lost 6 bases and the V segment lost 3 bases, leaving 9 bases of the junction unmatched. CDR3 size: 15 residues. Germline-derived CDR1 and CDR2 are SEHNR and FQNEAQ (reference sequence). As DNA, the CDR3 is TGTGCCAGCAGCTTGGACAGGGTAATTACGGCTGAAGCTTTCTTT. Its protein product is CASSLDRVITAEAFF.

This chain joins TRBV5-1 and TRBJ1-1; 8 bases are shared with TRBD1. Losses at the gene ends were 6 bases for V and 4 bases for J; bases not matched to a gene: 8. There are 14 residues in the CDR3. The V gene's germline CDR1 is SGHRS and CDR2 YFSETQ. CDR3 sequence: CASTVQGGSTEAFF. In nucleotides, the CDR3 is TGCGCCAGCACCGTACAGGGGGGTAGCACTGAAGCTTTCTTT.

The CDR3 reads CASSLGPGPYEAFF. CDR3 DNA: TGTGCCAGCAGCTTAGGACCAGGCCCTTATGAAGCTTTCTTT. The genes are TRBV7-6 and TRBJ1-1; D remains unclear. There are 14 residues in the CDR3. With 1 base removed from V and 7 bases from J, the gap between germline ends came to 13 bases. Germline CDR1 reads SGHVS; CDR2 reads FNYEAQ.

The chain combines TRBV4-3 with TRBJ1-4, with TRBD1 matching 9 bases. The CDR3 spans 15 residues. V lost 4 bases and J lost 8; bases outside the gene matches: 8. Germline V gene sequence: CDR1 LGHNA, CDR2 YSLEER. This chain's CDR3 is CASSRAGTGYEKLFF. The CDR3 DNA is TGCGCCAGCAGCCGAGCCGGGACAGGGTACGAAAAACTGTTTTTT.

This chain joins TRBV2 and TRBJ1-1; no clear D. Germline V lookup: CDR1 SNHLY, CDR2 FYNNEI. Trimming cost V 6 bases and J 3 bases, with 11 bases left between them. The CDR3 is made up of 13 amino acids. The CDR3 DNA reads TGTGCCAGCAGAACCGACGGGGACACTGAAGCTTTCTTT. Protein sequence: CASRTDGDTEAFF.

The gene calls are TRBV6-5 and TRBJ1-2; D remains ambiguous. Germline CDR1 reads MNHEY; CDR2 reads SVGAGI. V was shortened by 3 bases and J by 8 bases, with 7 bases between the two germline ends. The CDR3 contains 11 residues. Here the CDR3 reads CASSYGAGYTF. CDR3 DNA: TGTGCCAGCAGTTATGGTGCGGGCTACACCTTC.

V and J are TRBV11-1 and TRBJ2-1; 7 positions agree with TRBD2. V was clipped by 5 bases and J by 1 base; unmatched bases: 8. Per the germline V gene, CDR1 is SGHAT and CDR2 is FQDESV (reference sequence). The CDR3 extends over 16 amino acids. CDR3 in DNA: TGTGCCAGCAGCACGCGACTAGCTCAGTCCTACAATGAGCAGTTCTTC. Protein sequence: CASSTRLAQSYNEQFF. Drawing the rest from reference TRBV11-1 and TRBJ2-1, the complete variable domain is EAEVAQSPRYKITEKSQAVAFWCDPISGHATLYWYRQILGQGPELLVQFQDESVVDDSQLPKDRFSAERLKGVDSTLKIQPAELGDSAMYLCASSTRLAQSYNEQFFGPGTRLTVL.

The chain combines TRBV19 with TRBJ2-2, with D perhaps TRBD1 (6 bases). CDR1 and CDR2 (germline): LNHDA, SQIVND (reference sequence). This CDR3 has 15 amino acids. V was shortened by 5 bases and J by 7 bases, with 17 bases between the two germline ends. The CDR3 coding sequence is TGTGCCAGTAGTGTGGTACAGGGAGTTGGCGGGGAGCTGTTTTTT. Its protein is CASSVVQGVGGELFF.